These 24 T cell receptor beta chains were all obtained from the same sample, sequenced in a study of lymphopenia after photon versus proton radiotherapy. Assay: immunoSEQ multiplex PCR; the TCRdb copy retains only in-frame clones and omits some. The sample carries approximately 65,000 clones, about nine tenths recorded once. The sequenced sample was peripheral blood, obtained from a patient treated with proton-based radiotherapy. The receptors originated from a man older than 75 with esophageal cancer.

The chain couples TRBV29-1 to TRBJ1-2; D possibly corresponds to TRBD1 (5 bases). V lost 3 bases and J lost 2, with 7 bases in between. CDR3 length equals 12 residues. The germline V gene encodes CDR1 SQVTM and CDR2 ANQGSEA. The CDR3, as DNA: TGCAGCGTTGACAGGGCGAACTATGGCTACACCTTC. Its translation is CSVDRANYGYTF.

The gene calls are TRBV5-1 and TRBJ2-7, with TRBD1 matching over 8 bases. This CDR3 has 17 amino acids. V lost 3 bases and J lost 2; bases outside the gene matches: 13. Germline CDR1 reads SGHRS; CDR2 reads YFSETQ. The chain's CDR3 is CASSWKSTGTGAYEQYF. In DNA, the CDR3 is TGCGCCAGCAGCTGGAAATCTACCGGGACAGGCGCCTACGAGCAGTACTTC.

This chain connects TRBV29-1 to TRBJ1-4, with 9 nucleotides matching TRBD1. This CDR3 contains 12 residues. Per germline, CDR1 SQVTM and CDR2 ANQGSEA. Losses at the gene ends were 7 bases for V and 7 bases for J; bases not matched to a gene: 4. CDR3 protein: CSGMDRGEKLFF. DNA for the CDR3: TGCAGCGGGATGGACAGGGGTGAAAAACTGTTTTTT. Variable domain in full (rest from reference TRBV29-1 and TRBJ1-4): SAVISQKPSRDICQRGTSLTIQCQVDSQVTMMFWYRQQPGQSLTLIATANQGSEATYESGFVIDKFPISRPNLTFSTLTVSNMSPEDSSIYLCSGMDRGEKLFFGSGTQLSVL.

This rearrangement joins TRBV14 to TRBJ2-1; D is perhaps TRBD1 or TRBD2 (5 bases each). Germline V lookup: CDR1 SGHDN, CDR2 FVKESK. CDR3 length: 16 residues. Trimming took off 4 bases at V and 4 bases at J, with 17 bases between the two ends. CDR3 nucleotide sequence: TGTGCCAGCAGCCGAAATTGGGGGAGAACATACAATGAGCAGTTCTTC. Amino acid sequence: CASSRNWGRTYNEQFF.

The J gene is TRBJ2-3, the V gene TRBV6-5; perhaps TRBD1 as D (6 bases). This CDR3 has 14 amino acids. Trimming removed 4 bases at V and 5 bases at J, with 13 bases between. Germline-derived CDR1 and CDR2 are MNHEY and SVGAGI. The CDR3 sequence is CASSSRTARDTQYF. The CDR3 DNA reads as TGTGCCAGCAGTTCCAGGACAGCCCGAGATACGCAGTATTTT.

This clone has only one observation. This chain links TRBV27 with TRBJ1-2, with 7 bases aligning to TRBD1. The CDR3 is 17 amino acids. Germline trimming cut 3 bases from V and 4 bases from J; bases unmatched to any gene: 14. The V gene's germline CDR1 is MNHEY and CDR2 SMNVEV (reference sequence). CDR3 DNA: TGTGCCAGCAGTTTTAATACTCGGACAGGAAGCCTCTATGGCTACACCTTC. Its translation: CASSFNTRTGSLYGYTF.

Here the CDR3 reads CSVGGGPSSYNEQFF. The CDR3 DNA reads TGCAGCGTTGGGGGTGGTCCGAGCTCCTACAATGAGCAGTTCTTC. V is TRBV29-1 and J is TRBJ2-1; the D is unclear. Germline V CDR1 and CDR2: SQVTM, ANQGSEA. The CDR3 spans 15 residues. Deletions cut 4 bases from V and 0 bases from J, with 13 bases between.

The V gene is TRBV10-3, the J gene TRBJ1-2; possibly TRBD1 for D (5 bases). Germline values: CDR1 ENHRY, CDR2 SYGVKD. There are 16 residues in the CDR3. Trimming shortened V by 3 bases and J by 4 bases, and 18 bases separated the two germline ends. The CDR3 loop is CAISERSGPGAYGYTF. CDR3 DNA sequence: TGTGCCATCAGTGAACGTTCGGGGCCAGGCGCCTATGGCTACACCTTC.

This clone appeared a few times. The rearrangement links TRBV10-1 to TRBJ2-7, with D hard to call. CDR1 is WNHNN, CDR2 SYGVQD, per germline (reference sequence). CDR3 length: 14 amino acids. Trimming took 2 bases from V and 4 from J, leaving 12 bases between them. CDR3 DNA sequence: TGCGCCAGCAGTGAGCCTATAGCACCTTACGAGCAGTACTTC. Translated: CASSEPIAPYEQYF.

The chain links TRBV6-6 to TRBJ2-1; D gene unclear. This CDR3 has 14 residues. V lost 2 bases and J 0 bases, leaving 5 bases between the germline ends. Germline lookup yields CDR1 MNHNY and CDR2 SVGAGI (reference sequence). CDR3 DNA sequence: TGTGCCAGCAGTTACGAAGGCTCCTACAATGAGCAGTTCTTC. This gives the protein CASSYEGSYNEQFF.

The CDR3 DNA is TGTGCCAGCAGAGACAGGGCGGTTCAGCCCCAGCATTTT. Protein sequence: CASRDRAVQPQHF. The chain has TRBV5-8 and TRBJ1-5; 7 bases are shared with TRBD1. This CDR3 comprises 13 residues. V gave up 5 bases and J gave up 6 bases; unmatched junction bases: 5. Germline V lookup: CDR1 SGHTS, CDR2 YDEGEE.

Remarks on this clone: This likely comes from a read error, as the CDR3 has no conserved phenylalanine or tryptophan at its end. No DNA is shown, since the ends of the CDR3 on it are uncertain; the CDR3 is the one TCRdb lists. The rearrangement uses TRBV5-6 and TRBJ1-2. The length of the CDR3 is 12 amino acids, counting both ends. CDR1 and CDR2 (germline): SGHDT, YYEEEE. CDR3 region: CASSYGRSFETS.

The chain combines TRBV25-1 with TRBJ1-2; D might be TRBD1 (6 bases). The CDR3 is 14 amino acids. Trimming took off 5 bases at V and 0 bases at J, with 10 bases between the two ends. Germline CDR1 is MGHDK and CDR2 is SYGVNS. The CDR3 loop reads CASSTGPSNYGYTF. DNA for the CDR3: TGTGCCAGCAGTACAGGGCCTTCTAACTATGGCTACACCTTC.

Only a few counts were recorded for this clone. Germline is not matched at one junction end, which may reflect a read error. The genes are TRBV14 and TRBJ1-1; 7 nucleotides align to TRBD1. Germline loops: CDR1 SGHDN, CDR2 FVKESK. The CDR3 runs to 15 residues. The CDR3 here is CASSARGRGNAEAFF. The DNA for the CDR3 is TGTGCCAGCAGCGCCCGGGGCAGGGGGAACGCTGAAGCTTTCTTT.

This clone was counted a single time. The J gene is TRBJ2-7, the V gene TRBV28; D not certain. V lost 3 bases and J lost 3, with 3 bases in between. The CDR3 runs 11 residues. The germline V gene encodes CDR1 MDHEN and CDR2 SYDVKM. The CDR3 region has the DNA TGTGCCAGCAGTTTCCACTACGAGCAGTACTTC. The encoded protein is CASSFHYEQYF.

This clone was recorded only once. The chain carries TRBV5-4 and TRBJ2-7; weak D call: TRBD2 (7 bases). Germline V lookup: CDR1 SGHNT, CDR2 YYREEE (reference sequence). The V end was cut by 4 bases, the J end by 9 bases, with 20 bases between. The length of the CDR3 is 14 residues. The CDR3 loop is CASSPGGPVPGQYF. CDR3 DNA sequence: TGTGCCAGCAGCCCCGGGGGGCCCGTTCCCGGGCAGTACTTC.

This clone was seen more than once but under ten times. The J gene is TRBJ2-7, the V gene TRBV11-2; TRBD1 aligns across 9 bases. Looked up from germline, CDR1 is SGHAT and CDR2 is FQNNGV. V shed 5 bases and J 2 bases; nucleotides not matched to a gene: 4. The length of the CDR3 is 14 residues. This chain's CDR3 is CASSGGTGTYEQYF. The CDR3 DNA is TGTGCCAGCAGCGGAGGGACAGGGACCTACGAGCAGTACTTC.

The rearrangement joins TRBV6-5 to TRBJ2-7; possibly TRBD1 for D (5 bases). Trimming took off 7 bases at V and 2 bases at J, with 12 bases between the two ends. The length of the CDR3 is 13 residues. Germline loops: CDR1 MNHEY, CDR2 SVGAGI. This chain's CDR3 is CASMKQVTYEQYF. CDR3 coding DNA: TGTGCCAGCATGAAACAGGTGACCTACGAGCAGTACTTC.

This chain joins TRBV6-5 and TRBJ1-5, with 7 bases aligning to TRBD1. Germline V lookup: CDR1 MNHEY, CDR2 SVGAGI. CDR3 length equals 15 residues. The V segment lost 6 bases and the J segment 4 bases; nucleotides outside the gene matches: 9. This CDR3 reads CASSPTDRRNQPQHF. The DNA of the CDR3 is TGTGCCAGCAGCCCAACGGACAGGAGAAATCAGCCCCAGCATTTT.

The chain employs TRBV5-6 and TRBJ2-7; D remains unclear. The CDR3 totals 12 residues. Trimming removed 1 base at V and 5 bases at J, with 7 bases between. CDR1 is SGHDT, CDR2 YYEEEE, per germline. This chain's CDR3 is CASSLWFDEQYF. The CDR3 bases are TGTGCCAGCAGCTTGTGGTTCGACGAGCAGTACTTC.

The CDR3 bases are TGTGCCATCAGTGAGAGCGTCGAGGGGGCCTATGGCTACACCTTC. Residues: CAISESVEGAYGYTF. The chain employs TRBV10-3 and TRBJ1-2; TRBD1 agrees at 7 bases. V shed 2 bases, J shed 4 bases, and the junction held 7 bases outside the gene matches. The CDR3 length is 15 residues. Germline CDR1 reads ENHRY; CDR2 reads SYGVKD.

Remarks on this clone: Other DNA sequences of this sample code for an identical CDR3. The chain carries TRBV10-3 and TRBJ1-2; TRBD1 matches 9 bases. Germline CDR1 and CDR2: ENHRY and SYGVKD. The CDR3 contains 13 residues. V was clipped by 5 bases and J by 8 bases; unmatched bases: 6. The CDR3 reads CAISLGTGNGYTF. The CDR3 nucleotides are TGTGCCATCAGTCTCGGGACAGGGAACGGCTACACCTTC.

V gene TRBV2 combines with J gene TRBJ1-5, with a possible D match to TRBD1 (5 bases). Trimming removed 4 bases from V and 2 bases from J, with 12 bases in between. CDR1 and CDR2 from the germline V gene are SNHLY and FYNNEI. The CDR3 has 15 amino acids. The CDR3 sequence is CASSGDSGGNQPQHF. The CDR3 region has the DNA TGTGCCAGCAGTGGGGACTCGGGAGGCAATCAGCCCCAGCATTTT.

The rearrangement links TRBV11-3 to TRBJ2-7, with 7 bases lining up with TRBD1. The CDR3 has 20 residues. CDR1 and CDR2 from the germline V gene are SGHNT and YENEEA. J lost 4 bases, V lost 0 bases, and 21 bases had no gene match. The CDR3 spells CASSLDRRGTGTAREYEQYF. The CDR3 DNA is TGTGCCAGCAGCTTAGACCGAAGGGGAACCGGGACAGCTAGGGAGTACGAGCAGTACTTC.